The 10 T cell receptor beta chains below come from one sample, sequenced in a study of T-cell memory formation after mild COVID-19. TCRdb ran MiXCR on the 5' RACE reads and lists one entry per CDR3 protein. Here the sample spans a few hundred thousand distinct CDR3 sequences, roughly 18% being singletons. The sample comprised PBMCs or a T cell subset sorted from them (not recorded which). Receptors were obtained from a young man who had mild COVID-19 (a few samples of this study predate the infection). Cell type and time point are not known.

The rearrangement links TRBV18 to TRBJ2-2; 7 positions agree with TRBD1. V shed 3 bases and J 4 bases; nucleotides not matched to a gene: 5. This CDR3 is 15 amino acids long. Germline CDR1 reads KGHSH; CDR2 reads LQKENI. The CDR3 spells CASSPSTGSTGELFF. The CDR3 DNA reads TGTGCCAGCTCACCCTCGACAGGGTCCACCGGGGAGCTGTTTTTT.

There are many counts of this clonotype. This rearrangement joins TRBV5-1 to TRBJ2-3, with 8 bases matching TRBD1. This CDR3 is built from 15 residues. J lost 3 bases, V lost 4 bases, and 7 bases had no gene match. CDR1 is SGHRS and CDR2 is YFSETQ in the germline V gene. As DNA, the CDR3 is TGCGCCAGCAGCGAGAGCGGACAGGGAACAGATACGCAGTATTTT. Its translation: CASSESGQGTDTQYF.

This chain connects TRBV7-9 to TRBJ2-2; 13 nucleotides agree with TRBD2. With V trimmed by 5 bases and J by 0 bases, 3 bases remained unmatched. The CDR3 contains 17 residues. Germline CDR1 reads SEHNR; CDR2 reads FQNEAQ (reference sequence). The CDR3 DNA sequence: TGTGCCAGCAGCACGACTAGCGGGGGGACGAACACCGGGGAGCTGTTTTTT. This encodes CASSTTSGGTNTGELFF.

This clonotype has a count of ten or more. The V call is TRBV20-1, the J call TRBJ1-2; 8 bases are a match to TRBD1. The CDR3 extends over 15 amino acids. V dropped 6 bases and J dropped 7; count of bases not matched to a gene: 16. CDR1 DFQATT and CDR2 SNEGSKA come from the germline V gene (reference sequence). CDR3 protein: CSATRTGFAVRGYTF. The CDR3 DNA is TGCAGTGCCACCAGGACAGGGTTCGCGGTCCGTGGCTACACCTTC.

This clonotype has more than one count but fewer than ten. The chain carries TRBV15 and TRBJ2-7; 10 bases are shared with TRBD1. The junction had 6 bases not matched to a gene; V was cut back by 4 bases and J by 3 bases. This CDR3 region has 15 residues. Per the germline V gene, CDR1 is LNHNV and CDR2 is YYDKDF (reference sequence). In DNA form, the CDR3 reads TGTGCCACCAGCACGGGACAGGGGTTCCGCTACGAGCAGTACTTC. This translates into CATSTGQGFRYEQYF.

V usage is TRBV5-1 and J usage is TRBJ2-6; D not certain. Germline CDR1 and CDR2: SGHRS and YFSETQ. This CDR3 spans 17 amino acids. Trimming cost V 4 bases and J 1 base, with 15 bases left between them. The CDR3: CASSRSLGGSGANVLTF. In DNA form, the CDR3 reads TGCGCCAGCAGCCGATCTTTAGGTGGATCTGGGGCCAACGTCCTGACTTTC.

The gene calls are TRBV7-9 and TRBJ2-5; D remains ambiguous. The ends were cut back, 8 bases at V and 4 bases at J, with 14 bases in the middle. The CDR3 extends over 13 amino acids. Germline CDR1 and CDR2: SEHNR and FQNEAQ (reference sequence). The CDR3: CASQLNGRETQYF. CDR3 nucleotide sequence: TGTGCCAGCCAGCTTAATGGCAGAGAGACCCAGTACTTC.

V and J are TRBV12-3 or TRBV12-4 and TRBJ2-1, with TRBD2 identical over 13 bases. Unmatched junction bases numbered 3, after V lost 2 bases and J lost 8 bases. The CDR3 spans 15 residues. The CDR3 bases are TGTGCCAGCAGTTTAACTAGCGGGGGGGCCCATGAGCAGTTCTTC. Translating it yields CASSLTSGGAHEQFF.

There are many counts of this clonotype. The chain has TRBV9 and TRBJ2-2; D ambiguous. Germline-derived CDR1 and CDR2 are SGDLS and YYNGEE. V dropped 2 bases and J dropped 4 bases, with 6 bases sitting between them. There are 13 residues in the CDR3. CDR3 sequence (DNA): TGTGCCAGCAGCGTCTACATCACCGGGGAGCTGTTTTTT. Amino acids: CASSVYITGELFF.

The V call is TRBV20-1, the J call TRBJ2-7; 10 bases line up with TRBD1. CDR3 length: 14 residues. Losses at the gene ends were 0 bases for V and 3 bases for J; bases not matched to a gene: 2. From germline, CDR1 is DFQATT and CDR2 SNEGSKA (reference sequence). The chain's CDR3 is CSARDRTGGYEQYV. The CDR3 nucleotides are TGCAGTGCTAGAGATAGGACAGGGGGCTACGAGCAGTACGTC.